This T cell receptor (beta chain) was observed in a study of blood T cells in healthy people across ages. The CDR3 is 14 residues long. Germline assignment: CDR1 SGHTA and CDR2 FQGNSA. Deletions cut 6 bases from V and 0 bases from J, with 6 bases between. This clonotype was seen more than once but under ten times. Alongside a J-beta primer mix, a sample-barcoded 5' primer served in a second PCR lasting about 6 to 11 cycles. TCRdb re-analysed the 5' RACE reads in MiXCR, keeping a single row per CDR3 protein. The top ten hold approximately 3.7% of the sample, which has 750,000 to 850,000 distinct CDR3 sequences, 25% seen once. These data were also filed under a second study, of T cells of mothers and their children.

The sequencing input was blood. This chain links TRBV7-2 with TRBJ2-6; D unresolved. This sequence originates from a boy younger than 18 in good health. The CDR3 protein is CASSKVSGANVLTF. The CDR3, as DNA: TGTGCCAGCAGTAAAGTCTCTGGGGCCAACGTCCTGACTTTC.